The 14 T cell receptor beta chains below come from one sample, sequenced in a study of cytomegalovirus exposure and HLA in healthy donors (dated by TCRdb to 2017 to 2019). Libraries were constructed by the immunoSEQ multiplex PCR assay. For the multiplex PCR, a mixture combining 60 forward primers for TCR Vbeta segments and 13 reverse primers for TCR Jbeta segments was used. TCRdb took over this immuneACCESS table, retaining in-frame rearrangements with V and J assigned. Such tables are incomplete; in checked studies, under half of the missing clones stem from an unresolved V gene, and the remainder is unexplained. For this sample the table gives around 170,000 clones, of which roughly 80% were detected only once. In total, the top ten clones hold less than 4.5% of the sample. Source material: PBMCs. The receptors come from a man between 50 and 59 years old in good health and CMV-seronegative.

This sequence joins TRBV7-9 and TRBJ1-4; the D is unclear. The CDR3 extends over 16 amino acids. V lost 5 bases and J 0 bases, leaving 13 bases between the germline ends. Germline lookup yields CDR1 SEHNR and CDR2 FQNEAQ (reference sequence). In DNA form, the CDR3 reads TGTGCCAGCAGCCTCCCTTCGGGGACAACTAATGAAAAACTGTTTTTT. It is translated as CASSLPSGTTNEKLFF.

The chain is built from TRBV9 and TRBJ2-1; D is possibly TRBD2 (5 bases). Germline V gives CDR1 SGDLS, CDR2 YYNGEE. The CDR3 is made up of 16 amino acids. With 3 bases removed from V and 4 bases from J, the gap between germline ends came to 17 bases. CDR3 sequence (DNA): TGTGCCAGCAGCGCGGGGTGGCTAGCAGGATACAATGAGCAGTTCTTC. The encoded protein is CASSAGWLAGYNEQFF. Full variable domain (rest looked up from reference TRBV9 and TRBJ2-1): DSGVTQTPKHLITATGQRVTLRCSPRSGDLSVYWYQQSLDQGLQFLIQYYNGEERAKGNILERFSAQQFPDLHSELNLSSLELGDSALYFCASSAGWLAGYNEQFFGPGTRLTVL.

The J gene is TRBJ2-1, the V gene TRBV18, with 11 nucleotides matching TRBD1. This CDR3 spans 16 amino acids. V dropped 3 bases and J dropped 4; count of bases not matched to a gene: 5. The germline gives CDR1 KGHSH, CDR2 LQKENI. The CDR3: CASSPTGTGGYNEQFF. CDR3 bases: TGTGCCAGCTCACCCACCGGGACAGGGGGTTACAATGAGCAGTTCTTC.

The CDR3 sequence: CASSFTNSNQPQHF. The CDR3 DNA reads TGTGCCAGCAGCTTCACAAATAGCAATCAGCCCCAGCATTTT. This chain joins TRBV7-2 and TRBJ1-5; no reliable D call. CDR1 and CDR2 from the germline V gene are SGHTA and FQGNSA. With 3 bases removed from V and 0 bases from J, the gap between germline ends came to 6 bases. CDR3 length: 14 amino acids.

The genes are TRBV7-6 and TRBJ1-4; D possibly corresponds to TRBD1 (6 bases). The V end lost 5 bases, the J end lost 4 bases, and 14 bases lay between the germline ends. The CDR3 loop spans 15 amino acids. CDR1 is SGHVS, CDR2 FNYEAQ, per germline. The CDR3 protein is CASSRDGRGNEKLFF. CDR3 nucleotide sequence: TGTGCCAGCAGCCGGGACGGCAGGGGTAATGAAAAACTGTTTTTT.

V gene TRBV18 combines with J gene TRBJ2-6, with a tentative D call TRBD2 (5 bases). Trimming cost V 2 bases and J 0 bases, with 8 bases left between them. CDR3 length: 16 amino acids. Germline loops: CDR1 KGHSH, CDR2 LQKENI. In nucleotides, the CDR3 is TGTGCCAGCTCACCAGACACTAGCTCTGGGGCCAACGTCCTGACTTTC. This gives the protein CASSPDTSSGANVLTF.

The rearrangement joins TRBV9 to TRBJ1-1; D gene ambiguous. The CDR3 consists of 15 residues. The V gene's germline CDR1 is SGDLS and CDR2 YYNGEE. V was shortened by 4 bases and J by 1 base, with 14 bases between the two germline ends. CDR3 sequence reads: CASSPEADPNTEAFF. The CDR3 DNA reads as TGTGCCAGCAGCCCCGAAGCGGACCCGAACACTGAAGCTTTCTTT.

The CDR3 sequence is CASSIEQGSTVGNQPQHF. CDR3 sequence (DNA): TGTGCCAGTAGTATAGAACAGGGGTCTACGGTGGGCAATCAGCCCCAGCATTTT. This rearrangement joins TRBV19 to TRBJ1-5; 7 bases align to TRBD1. From germline, CDR1 is LNHDA and CDR2 SQIVND (reference sequence). The V gene end was trimmed by 0 bases and the J gene end by 2 bases; junction bases not matched to a gene: 10. This CDR3 spans 18 amino acids.

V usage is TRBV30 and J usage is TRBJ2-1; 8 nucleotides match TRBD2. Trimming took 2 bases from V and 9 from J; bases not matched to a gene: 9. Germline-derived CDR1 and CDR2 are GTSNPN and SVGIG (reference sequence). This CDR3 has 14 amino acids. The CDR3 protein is CAWSTQRGWGEQFF. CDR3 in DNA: TGTGCCTGGAGTACCCAGCGGGGGTGGGGTGAGCAGTTCTTC.

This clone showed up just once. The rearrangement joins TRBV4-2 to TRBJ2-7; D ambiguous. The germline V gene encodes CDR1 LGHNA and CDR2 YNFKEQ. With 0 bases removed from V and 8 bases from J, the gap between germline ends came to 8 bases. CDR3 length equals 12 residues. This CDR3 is CASSQDARKQYF. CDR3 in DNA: TGTGCCAGCAGCCAAGACGCGCGGAAGCAGTACTTC.

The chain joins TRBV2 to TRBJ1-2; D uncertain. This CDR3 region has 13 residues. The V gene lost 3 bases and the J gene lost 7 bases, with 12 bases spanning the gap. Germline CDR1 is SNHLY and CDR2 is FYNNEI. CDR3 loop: CASSDKYTGGYTF. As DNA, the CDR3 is TGTGCCAGCAGTGATAAGTATACGGGTGGCTACACCTTC.

CDR3 amino acids: CSVGGRQGVYEQYF. CDR3 bases: TGCAGCGTTGGGGGGAGACAGGGGGTATACGAGCAGTACTTC. The V call is TRBV29-1, the J call TRBJ2-7, with 9 bases matching TRBD1. V lost 4 bases, J lost 4 bases, and 8 bases stayed unmatched. CDR1 and CDR2 from the germline V gene are SQVTM and ANQGSEA. The CDR3 consists of 14 residues.

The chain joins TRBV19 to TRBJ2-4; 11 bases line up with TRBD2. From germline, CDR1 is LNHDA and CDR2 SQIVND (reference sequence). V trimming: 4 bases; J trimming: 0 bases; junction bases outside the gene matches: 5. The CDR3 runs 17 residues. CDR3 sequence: CASSTASGGLAKNIQYF. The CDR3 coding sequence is TGTGCCAGTAGTACAGCTAGCGGGGGGCTAGCCAAAAACATTCAGTACTTC. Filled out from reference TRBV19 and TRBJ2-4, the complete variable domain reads DGGITQSPKYLFRKEGQNVTLSCEQNLNHDAMYWYRQDPGQGLRLIYYSQIVNDFQKGDIAEGYSVSREKKESFPLTVTSAQKNPTAFYLCASSTASGGLAKNIQYFGAGTRLSVL.

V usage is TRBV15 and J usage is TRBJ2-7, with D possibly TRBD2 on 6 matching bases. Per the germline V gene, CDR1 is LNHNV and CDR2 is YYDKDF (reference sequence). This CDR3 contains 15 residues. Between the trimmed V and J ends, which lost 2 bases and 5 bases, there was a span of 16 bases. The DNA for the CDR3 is TGTGCCACCAGCAGAACGGGACTCCGGAGGGACGAGCAGTACTTC. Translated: CATSRTGLRRDEQYF.